The source of this TCR beta chain is a study of shared clonotypes between healthy human individuals. Regarding the study as a whole: Large sequencing depth failed to make sorted-subset sequencing complete, rarefaction showed.

CD45RO-negative, CCR7-selected cells formed the naive CD8 fraction, which excluded terminally differentiated effector memory CD45RA+ cells. For this clone: Its antigen remains unknown.

V lost 7 bases, J lost 5 bases, and 6 bases stayed unmatched. The CDR3 has 15 residues. From germline, CDR1 is SGHNT and CDR2 YYREEE (reference sequence). In the authors' methods: ImmunoSEQ output held junction-only sequences without quality scores, so filtering differed. Measured with immunoSEQ multiplex PCR; TCRdb has only the in-frame clones, and not every one. That table is the source of V, J and clone size, and D and trimming were worked out from the DNA. The table lists some 2.1 million clones, just under 95% of them singletons, with 1.1% in the top ten. Sequencing was done on a sample of naive CD8+ T cells sorted from blood. The sequence came from a man aged 18 to 29 in good health. The gene calls are TRBV5-4 and TRBJ2-3, with 14 bases matching TRBD2. CDR3 in DNA: TGTGCCAGCCGTGAAGGGACTAGCGGGGGAGATACGCAGTATTTT. Protein sequence: CASREGTSGGDTQYF.